This T cell receptor beta chain originates from a study of blood T cell repertoires in COVID-19. Looking at the study overall: PBMCs, B-cell-depleted T cells, or T cells were the source of the cDNA or gDNA that made up the material.

Measured with immunoSEQ multiplex PCR; TCRdb has only the in-frame clones, and not every one. The data show some 220,000 clones, 80% to 90% seen once. The CDR3 is 13 amino acids. Deletions cut 6 bases from V and 4 bases from J, with 9 bases between. From germline, CDR1 is MNHNS and CDR2 SASEGT. This TCR was recovered from a man aged 50-60 years with active or convalescent COVID-19. The chain links TRBV6-1 to TRBJ2-2, with D uncertain. Sequenced sample: peripheral blood. This CDR3 reads CASSRKLTGELFF. The DNA of the CDR3 is TGTGCCAGCAGCCGAAAACTCACCGGGGAGCTGTTTTTT.